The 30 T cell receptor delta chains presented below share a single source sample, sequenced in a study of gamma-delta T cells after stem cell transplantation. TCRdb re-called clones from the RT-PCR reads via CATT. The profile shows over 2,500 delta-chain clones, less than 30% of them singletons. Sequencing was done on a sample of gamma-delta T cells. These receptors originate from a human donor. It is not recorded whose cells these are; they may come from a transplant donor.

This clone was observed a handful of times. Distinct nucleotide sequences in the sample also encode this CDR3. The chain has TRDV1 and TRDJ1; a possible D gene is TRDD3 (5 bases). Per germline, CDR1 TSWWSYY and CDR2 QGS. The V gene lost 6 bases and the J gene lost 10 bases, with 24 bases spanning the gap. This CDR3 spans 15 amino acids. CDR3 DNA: TGTGCTCTTGGAACCGTCTACCGCAAAGGGGGGTTACTCATCTTT. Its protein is CALGTVYRKGGLLIF.

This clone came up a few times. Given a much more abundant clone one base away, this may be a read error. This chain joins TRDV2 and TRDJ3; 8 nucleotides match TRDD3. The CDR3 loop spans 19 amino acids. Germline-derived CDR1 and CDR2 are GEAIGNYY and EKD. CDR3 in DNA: TGTGCCTGTGACACGGCGTACTGGGGGTCCTCCTGGGGCACCCGACAGATGTTTTTC. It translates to CACDTAYWGSSWGTRQMFF.

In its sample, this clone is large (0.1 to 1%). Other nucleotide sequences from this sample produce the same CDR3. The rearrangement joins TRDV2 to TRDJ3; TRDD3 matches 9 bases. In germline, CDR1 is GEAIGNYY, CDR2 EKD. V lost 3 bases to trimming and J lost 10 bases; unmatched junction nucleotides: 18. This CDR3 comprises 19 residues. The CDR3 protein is CACDAVLGDVGKATRQMFF. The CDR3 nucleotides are TGTGCCTGTGACGCCGTACTGGGGGACGTTGGTAAAGCTACCCGACAGATGTTTTTC.

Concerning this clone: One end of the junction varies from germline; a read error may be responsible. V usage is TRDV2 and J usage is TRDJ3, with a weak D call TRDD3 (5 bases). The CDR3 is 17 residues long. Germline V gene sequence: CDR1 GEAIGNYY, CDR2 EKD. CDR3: CACDGRRTSWDTRKMFF. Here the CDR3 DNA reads TGTGCCTGTGACGGTAGACGCACCTCCTGGGACACCCGAAAGATGTTTTTC.

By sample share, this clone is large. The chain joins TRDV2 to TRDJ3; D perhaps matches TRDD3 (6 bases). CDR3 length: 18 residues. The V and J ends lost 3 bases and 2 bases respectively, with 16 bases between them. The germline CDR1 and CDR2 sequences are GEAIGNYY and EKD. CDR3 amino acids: CACDGFGDEAWDTRQMFF. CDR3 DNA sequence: TGTGCCTGTGACGGCTTTGGGGATGAGGCCTGGGACACCCGACAGATGTTTTTC.

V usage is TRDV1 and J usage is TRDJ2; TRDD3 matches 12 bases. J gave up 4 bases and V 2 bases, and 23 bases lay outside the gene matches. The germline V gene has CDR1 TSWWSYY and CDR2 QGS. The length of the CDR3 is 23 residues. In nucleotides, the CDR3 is TGTGCTCTTGGGGAAGGATGCCTCCCCTCGCTGGACTGGGGGATACAAGGGACAGCACAACTCTTCTTT. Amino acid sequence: CALGEGCLPSLDWGIQGTAQLFF.

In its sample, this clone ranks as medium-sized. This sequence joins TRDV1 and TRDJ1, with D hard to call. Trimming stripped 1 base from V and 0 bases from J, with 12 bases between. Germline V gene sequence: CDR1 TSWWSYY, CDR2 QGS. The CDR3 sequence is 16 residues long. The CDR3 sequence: CALGEPCPVYTDKLIF. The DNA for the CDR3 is TGTGCTCTTGGGGAACCTTGTCCCGTCTACACCGATAAACTCATCTTT.

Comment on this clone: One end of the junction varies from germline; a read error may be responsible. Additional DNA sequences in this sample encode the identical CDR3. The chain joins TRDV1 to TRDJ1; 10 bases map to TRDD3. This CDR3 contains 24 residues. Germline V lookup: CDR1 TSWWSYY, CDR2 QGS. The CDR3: CALGNAFLPWGIYRAGQYTDKLIF. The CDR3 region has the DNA TGTGCTCTTGGGAACGCCTTCCTTCCCTGGGGGATATATAGGGCCGGCCAGTACACCGATAAGCTCATCTTT.

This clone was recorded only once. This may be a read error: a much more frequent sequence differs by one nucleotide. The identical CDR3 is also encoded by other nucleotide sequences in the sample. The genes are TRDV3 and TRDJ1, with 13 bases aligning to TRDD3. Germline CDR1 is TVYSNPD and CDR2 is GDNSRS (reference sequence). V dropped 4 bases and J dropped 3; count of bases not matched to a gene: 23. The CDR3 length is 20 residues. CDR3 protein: CAYRFPGTGGYAECADKLIF. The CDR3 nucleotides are TGTGCCTACAGGTTCCCTGGTACTGGGGGATACGCGGAGTGTGCCGATAAACTCATCTTT.

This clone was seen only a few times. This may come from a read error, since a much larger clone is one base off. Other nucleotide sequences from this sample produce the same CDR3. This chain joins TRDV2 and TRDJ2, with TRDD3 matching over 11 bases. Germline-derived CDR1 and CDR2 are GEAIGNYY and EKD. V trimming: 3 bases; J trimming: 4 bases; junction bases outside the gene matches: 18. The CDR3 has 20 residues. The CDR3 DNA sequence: TGTGCCTGTGACCCGCTTCCCTTCAACTGGGGGATAGGTGCGACAGCACAACTCTTCTTT. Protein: CACDPLPFNWGIGATAQLFF.

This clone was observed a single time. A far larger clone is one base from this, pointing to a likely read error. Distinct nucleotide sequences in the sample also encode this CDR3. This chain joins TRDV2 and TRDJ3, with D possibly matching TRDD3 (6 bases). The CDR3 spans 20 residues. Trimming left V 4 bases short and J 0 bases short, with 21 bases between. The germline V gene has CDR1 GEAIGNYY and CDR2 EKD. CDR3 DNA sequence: TGTGCCTGTGATACTCCGTGGGGGTCACCACCCTCCTGGGACACCCGACAGATGTTTTTC. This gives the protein CACDTPWGSPPSWDTRQMFF.

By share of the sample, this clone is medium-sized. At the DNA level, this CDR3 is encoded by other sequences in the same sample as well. In nucleotides, the CDR3 is TGTGCTCTTGGGGAAGCCCTGGGGGATACTCGGGCCGATAAACTCATCTTT. It yields the protein CALGEALGDTRADKLIF. This sequence joins TRDV1 and TRDJ1; TRDD3 matches 11 bases. The CDR3 extends over 17 amino acids. CDR1 is TSWWSYY and CDR2 is QGS in the germline V gene. V lost 2 bases and J lost 3; bases outside the gene matches: 8.

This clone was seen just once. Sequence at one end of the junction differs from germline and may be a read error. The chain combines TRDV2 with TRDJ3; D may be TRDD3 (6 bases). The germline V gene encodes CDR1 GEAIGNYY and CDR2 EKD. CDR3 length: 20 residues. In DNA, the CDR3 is TGTGCCTGTGACGAGCTTCGATACGCGTCCCGGCCCTGTGACACCCGCCAGATGTTTTTC. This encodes CACDELRYASRPCDTRQMFF.

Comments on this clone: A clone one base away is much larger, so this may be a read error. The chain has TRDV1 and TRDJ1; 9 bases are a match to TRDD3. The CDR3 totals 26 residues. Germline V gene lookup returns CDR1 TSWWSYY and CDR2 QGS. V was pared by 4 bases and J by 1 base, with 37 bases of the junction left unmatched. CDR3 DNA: TGTGCTCTTGGGGTGACCCTTTCCCTTCCCAAATTCGGACTGGGGGACTCATTTGGGACCACCGATAAACTCATCTTT. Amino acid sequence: CALGVTLSLPKFGLGDSFGTTDKLIF.

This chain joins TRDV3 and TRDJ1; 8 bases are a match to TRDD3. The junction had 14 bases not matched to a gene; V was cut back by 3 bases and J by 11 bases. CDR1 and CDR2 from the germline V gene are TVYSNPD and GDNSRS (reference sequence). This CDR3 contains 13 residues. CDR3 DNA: TGTGCCTTCTCAGTACTGGGGGGCGCAAAGCTCATCTTT. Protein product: CAFSVLGGAKLIF.

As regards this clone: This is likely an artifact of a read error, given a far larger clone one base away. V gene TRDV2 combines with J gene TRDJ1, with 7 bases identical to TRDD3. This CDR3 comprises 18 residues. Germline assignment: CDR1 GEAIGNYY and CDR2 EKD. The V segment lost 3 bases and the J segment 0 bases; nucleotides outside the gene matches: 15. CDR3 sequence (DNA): TGTGCCTGTGACCCCTTCGCTGGGGGGCCAATTTACACCGATAAACTCATCTTT. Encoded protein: CACDPFAGGPIYTDKLIF.

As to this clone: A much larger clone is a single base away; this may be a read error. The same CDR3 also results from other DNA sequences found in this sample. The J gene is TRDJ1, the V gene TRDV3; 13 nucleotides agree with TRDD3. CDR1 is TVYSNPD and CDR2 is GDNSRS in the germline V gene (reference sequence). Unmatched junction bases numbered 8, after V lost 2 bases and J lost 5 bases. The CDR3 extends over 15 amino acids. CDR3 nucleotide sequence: TGTGCCTTTCCCCGTACTGGGGGATACGAGGATAAACTCATCTTT. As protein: CAFPRTGGYEDKLIF. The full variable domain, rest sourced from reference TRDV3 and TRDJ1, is CDKVTQSSPDQTVASGSEVVLLCTYDTVYSNPDLFWYRIRPDYSFQFVFYGDNSRSEGADFTQGRFSVKHILTQKAFHLVISPVRTEDSATYYCAFPRTGGYEDKLIFGKGTRVTVEP.

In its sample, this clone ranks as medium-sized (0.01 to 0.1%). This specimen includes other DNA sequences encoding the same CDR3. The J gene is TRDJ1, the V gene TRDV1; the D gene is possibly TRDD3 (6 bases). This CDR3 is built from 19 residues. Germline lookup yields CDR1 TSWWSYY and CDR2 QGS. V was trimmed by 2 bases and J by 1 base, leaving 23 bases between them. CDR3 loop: CALGECIPSTGTCTDKLIF. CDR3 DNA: TGTGCTCTTGGGGAATGTATACCCAGTACTGGGACGTGCACCGATAAACTCATCTTT.

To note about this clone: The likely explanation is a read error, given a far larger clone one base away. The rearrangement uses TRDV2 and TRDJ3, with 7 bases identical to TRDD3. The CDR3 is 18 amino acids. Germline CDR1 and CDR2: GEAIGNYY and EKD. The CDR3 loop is CACDELGTISWYTRQMFF. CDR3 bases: TGTGCCTGTGACGAACTGGGGACAATCTCCTGGTACACCCGACAGATGTTTTTC.

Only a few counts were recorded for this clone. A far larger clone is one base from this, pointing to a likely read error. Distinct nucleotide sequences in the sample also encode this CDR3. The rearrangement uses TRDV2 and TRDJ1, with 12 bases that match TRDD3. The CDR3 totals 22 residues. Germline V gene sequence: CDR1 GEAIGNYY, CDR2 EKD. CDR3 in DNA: TGTGCCTGTGACACCTTACTGGGGGATACTGGGCAACCTCTGGGCAACACCGACAAACTCATCTTT. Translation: CACDTLLGDTGQPLGNTDKLIF.

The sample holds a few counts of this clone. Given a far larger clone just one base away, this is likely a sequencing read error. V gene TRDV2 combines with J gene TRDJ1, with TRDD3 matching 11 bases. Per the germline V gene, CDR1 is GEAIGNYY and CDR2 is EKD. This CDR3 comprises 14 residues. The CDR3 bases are TGTGCCTGTGACACTGGGGGATACGCCGATGAACTCATCTTT. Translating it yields CACDTGGYADELIF.

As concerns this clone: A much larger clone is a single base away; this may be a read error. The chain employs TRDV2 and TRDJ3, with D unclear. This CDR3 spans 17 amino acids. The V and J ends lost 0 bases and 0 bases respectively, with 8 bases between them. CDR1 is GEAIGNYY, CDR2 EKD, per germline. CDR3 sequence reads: CACDTLQTSWDTRQMFF. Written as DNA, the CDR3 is TGTGCCTGTGACACCCTCCAAACCTCCTGGGACACCCGACAGATGTTTTTC.

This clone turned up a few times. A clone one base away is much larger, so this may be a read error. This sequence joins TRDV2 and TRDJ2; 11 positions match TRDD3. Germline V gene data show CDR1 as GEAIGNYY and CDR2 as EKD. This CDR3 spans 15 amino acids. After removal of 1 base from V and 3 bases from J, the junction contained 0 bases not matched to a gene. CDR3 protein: CACDTGGYVTAQLFF. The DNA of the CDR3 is TGTGCCTGTGACACTGGGGGATACGTGACAGCACAACTCTTCTTT.

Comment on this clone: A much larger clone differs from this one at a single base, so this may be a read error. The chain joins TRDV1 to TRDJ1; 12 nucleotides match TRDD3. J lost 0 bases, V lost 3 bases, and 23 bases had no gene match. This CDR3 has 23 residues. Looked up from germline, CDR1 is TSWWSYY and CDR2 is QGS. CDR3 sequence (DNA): TGTGCTCTTGGGGATGGGGAAGAGACTAACGCACTGGGGGATACTCCGTACACCGATAAACTCATCTTT. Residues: CALGDGEETNALGDTPYTDKLIF.

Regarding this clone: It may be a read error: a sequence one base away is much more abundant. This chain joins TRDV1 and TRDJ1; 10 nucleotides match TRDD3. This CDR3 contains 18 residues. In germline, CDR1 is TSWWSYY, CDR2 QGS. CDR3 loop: CALQPSPYSYTGGWKLIF. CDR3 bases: TGTGCCCTTCAACCGTCCCCCTACTCTTATACTGGGGGATGGAAACTCATCTTT.

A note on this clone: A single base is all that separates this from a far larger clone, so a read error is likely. The DNA for the CDR3 is TGTGCCTGTGACGCCCGTATTCACAGTACTGGGTACTTTTACACCGATAAACTCATCTTT. Amino acids: CACDARIHSTGYFYTDKLIF. V is TRDV2 and J is TRDJ1, with a possible D match to TRDD3 (6 bases). This CDR3 has 20 amino acids. Between the trimmed V and J ends, which lost 3 bases and 0 bases, there was a span of 28 bases. Germline V gene lookup returns CDR1 GEAIGNYY and CDR2 EKD.

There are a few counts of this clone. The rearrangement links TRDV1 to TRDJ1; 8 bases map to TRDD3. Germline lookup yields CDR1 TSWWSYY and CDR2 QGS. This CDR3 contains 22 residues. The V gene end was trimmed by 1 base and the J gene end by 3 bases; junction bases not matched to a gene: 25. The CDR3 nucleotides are TGTGCTCTTGGGGAACACCAGTGCCCCGGGGGATATAAGCCGTTATTCTCCGATAAACTCATCTTT. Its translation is CALGEHQCPGGYKPLFSDKLIF.

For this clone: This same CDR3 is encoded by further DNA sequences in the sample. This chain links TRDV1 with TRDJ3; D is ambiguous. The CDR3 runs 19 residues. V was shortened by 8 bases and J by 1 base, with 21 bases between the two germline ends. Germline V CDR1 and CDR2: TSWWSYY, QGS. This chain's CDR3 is CALTCGRAYNSWDTRQMFF. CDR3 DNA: TGTGCTCTTACCTGCGGGAGGGCTTACAATTCCTGGGACACCCGACAGATGTTTTTC.

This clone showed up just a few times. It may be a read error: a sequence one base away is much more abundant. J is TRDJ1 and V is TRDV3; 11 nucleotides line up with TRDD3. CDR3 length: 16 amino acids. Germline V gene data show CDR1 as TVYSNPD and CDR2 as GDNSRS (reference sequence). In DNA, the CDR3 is TGTGCCTTTAGCCCCCTATCCTTCCCACTGGGGGATAAACCCATCTTT. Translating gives CAFSPLSFPLGDKPIF.

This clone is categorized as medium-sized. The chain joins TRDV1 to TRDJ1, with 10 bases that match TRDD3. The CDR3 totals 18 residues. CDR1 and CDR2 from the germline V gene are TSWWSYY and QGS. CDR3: CALQPSPYSYTGGWILIF. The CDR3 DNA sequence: TGTGCCCTTCAACCGTCCCCCTACTCTTATACTGGGGGATGGATACTCATCTTT.